Sequencing of this T cell receptor (beta chain) was carried out in a study of cytomegalovirus exposure and HLA in healthy donors. In the case of this clone: No antigen is known for it.

The CDR3 sequence is 15 residues long. V shed 4 bases and J 8 bases; nucleotides not matched to a gene: 11. CDR1 is SGHRS, CDR2 YFSETQ, per germline. With 60 Vbeta and 13 Jbeta primers, the PCR was carried out. Per the study methods: Counted up in a later analysis, unique TCR beta chains came to some 75 million, with some 9.9 million shared. Profiling relied on immunoSEQ multiplex PCR, and the TCRdb table lists in-frame clones only, not all of them. For V, J and clone size, that table is used; D and trimming come from the DNA. The sample contains a few hundred thousand clones, more than 80% of which appear only once. General observations from the study: The only immune exposure information that was available was CMV serostatus. Productive status was seen about 87% or about 30% of the time for most TCR beta V segments in an earlier analysis. In a later analysis, most CMV-associated TCR beta chains appeared HLA-restricted.

The gene calls are TRBV5-1 and TRBJ1-4; 7 bases are a match to TRBD1. The receptor comes from a man aged 25 to 40 in good health and CMV-seronegative. Sequencing was carried out using PBMCs. The CDR3 loop reads CASSKNTGAGEKLFF. Here the CDR3 DNA reads TGCGCCAGCAGCAAGAACACAGGGGCAGGGGAAAAACTGTTTTTT.